The rows below give T cell receptor beta chains drawn from one sample of a study of cytomegalovirus exposure and HLA in healthy donors. Repertoires were generated with immunoSEQ multiplex PCR, while TCRdb's copy carries only in-frame clones and drops some. The table records roughly 150,000 clones, roughly 80% of them present only once. Material for sequencing was PBMCs. The receptors shown here come from a male donor in good health and CMV-seronegative. CDR3s include the opening cysteine and the closing phenylalanine or tryptophan. The D gene is left open where the match is weak. Clone size is given for some rows only: seen once, a few or many times, or a class if the clone is expanded.

v_gene	abundance	j_gene	d_gene	CDR3aa	CDR3nt
TRBV30	once	TRBJ2-7	TRBD2	CAWSVGLTNTYEQYF	TGTGCCTGGAGTGTGGGACTAACGAATACCTACGAGCAGTACTTC
TRBV7-9	few	TRBJ1-1	TRBD1	CASRGRGLDTEAFF	TGTGCCAGCAGGGGCAGGGGGCTTGACACTGAAGCTTTCTTT
TRBV6-1	NA	TRBJ1-1	TRBD1	CASSEGGTGGTEAFF	TGTGCCAGCAGTGAAGGTGGGACAGGGGGGACTGAAGCTTTCTTT
TRBV7-9	few	TRBJ2-3	TRBD2	CASSLSAASGPTNTQYF	TGTGCCAGCAGCTTATCGGCGGCTAGCGGGCCCACGAATACGCAGTATTTT
TRBV4-3	NA	TRBJ2-7	TRBD1	CASSQDPPLGQGAGRYEQYF	TGCGCCAGCAGCCAGGATCCTCCCCTGGGACAGGGGGCCGGAAGATACGAGCAGTACTTC
TRBV7-6	NA	TRBJ2-2	TRBD2	CASQRRGSGGGSNTGELFF	TGTGCCAGCCAAAGGCGGGGTAGCGGGGGGGGCTCGAACACCGGGGAGCTGTTTTTT
TRBV9	NA	TRBJ2-7	NA	CASSVGESNYEQYF	TGTGCCAGCAGCGTAGGGGAGTCTAACTACGAGCAGTACTTC
TRBV5-1	NA	TRBJ2-7	TRBD2	CASSYRLAGVLDEQYF	TGCGCCAGCAGTTACCGACTAGCGGGAGTTCTTGACGAGCAGTACTTC
TRBV9	NA	TRBJ2-7	NA	CASSVGRLSYEQYF	TGTGCCAGCAGCGTAGGGCGGTTAAGTTACGAGCAGTACTTC
TRBV19	NA	TRBJ2-5	NA	CASSMRFGTGGRETQYF	TGTGCCAGTAGTATGAGATTTGGAACCGGGGGTAGAGAGACCCAGTACTTC
TRBV6-1	NA	TRBJ2-7	TRBD1	CASTRTGSYEQYF	TGTGCCAGCACCAGGACAGGCTCCTACGAGCAGTACTTC
TRBV29-1	once	TRBJ2-1	NA	CSVEAFDRRFQFF	TGCAGCGTTGAAGCTTTCGACAGGAGGTTCCAGTTCTTC
TRBV21-1	NA	TRBJ2-3	NA	CASGPCAGTGGIDTQYF	TGTGCCAGCGGACCTTGTGCCGGGACAGGGGGCATAGATACGCAGTATTTT
TRBV5-1	NA	TRBJ1-4	TRBD1	CASSLGDRRGEKLFF	TGCGCCAGCAGCTTGGGGGACAGGAGGGGTGAAAAACTGTTTTTT
TRBV5-4	NA	TRBJ1-2	NA	CASSLLGRTNYGYTF	TGTGCCAGCAGCTTGTTAGGGAGGACTAACTATGGCTACACCTTC
TRBV28	NA	TRBJ2-2	NA	CASSYSKTGELFF	TGTGCCAGCAGTTACAGCAAAACCGGGGAGCTGTTTTTT
TRBV10-3	NA	TRBJ1-2	TRBD1	CAISGTGDPGYTF	TGTGCCATCAGTGGGACAGGGGATCCTGGCTACACCTTC
TRBV5-1	NA	TRBJ2-3	NA	CASSPYSLDTQYF	TGCGCCAGCAGTCCGTACTCATTAGATACGCAGTATTTT
TRBV2	NA	TRBJ2-1	NA	CASLLVSSYNEQFF	TGTGCCAGCTTACTCGTAAGCTCTTACAATGAGCAGTTCTTC
TRBV7-2	NA	TRBJ2-2	TRBD1	CASSLEGTGISGELFF	TGTGCCAGCAGCTTAGAAGGGACAGGGATCAGCGGGGAGCTGTTTTTT
TRBV7-9	NA	TRBJ1-1	NA	CASSSTAGVAFF	TGTGCCAGCAGCTCCACCGCAGGGGTGGCTTTCTTT
TRBV5-1	NA	TRBJ2-1	NA	CASSLARAGLGEQFF	TGCGCCAGCAGCTTGGCCCGGGCAGGGTTGGGTGAGCAGTTCTTC
TRBV29-1	NA	TRBJ2-7	TRBD1	CSVMRTGNEQYF	TGCAGCGTTATGCGGACAGGGAACGAGCAGTACTTC
TRBV7-6	NA	TRBJ2-7	TRBD1	CASSGQTGKYEQYF	TGTGCCAGCAGCGGACAGACAGGGAAGTACGAGCAGTACTTC
TRBV15	few	TRBJ2-7	NA	CATSRRTFYEQYF	TGTGCCACCAGCAGAAGGACATTCTACGAGCAGTACTTC
TRBV2	NA	TRBJ2-7	TRBD1	CASRGTGGLYEQYF	TGTGCCAGCAGAGGGACAGGGGGCTTATACGAGCAGTACTTC
TRBV6-1	NA	TRBJ2-3	NA	CASSGGASGADTQYF	TGTGCCAGCAGTGGAGGGGCCTCAGGGGCGGATACGCAGTATTTT